The clone carrying this TCR beta chain was seen a handful of times. Its antigen remains unidentified. The CDR3 consists of 13 residues. Germline CDR1 and CDR2: SQVTM and ANQGSEA. V was clipped by 7 bases and J by 0 bases, with 13 bases between them. TCR beta cDNA libraries had unique molecular identifiers. T cells numbering about 0.85 to 10 million yielded some 500,000 cDNA molecules. TCRdb independently ran MiXCR on the PCR reads; one entry per CDR3 protein. This sample has hundreds of thousands of distinct CDR3 sequences, with approximately 59% found just once. This entry is derived from a study of post-analysis software for immune sequencing data. As for the study in general: Relapsing-remitting, secondary progressive and progressive-relapsing courses of multiple sclerosis were included. Study-level points and caveats: Under F measure analysis, samples from one preparation batch co-clustered strongly. The study found significantly lower normalized Chao1 diversity in multiple sclerosis patients than in controls. Roughly 5 TRBV segments occurring more often in patients than controls included TRBV5-6, TRBV5-1 and TRBV20-1.

The chain recombines TRBV29-1 with TRBJ2-7; tentative D call: TRBD1 (6 bases). The sequence was obtained from a girl aged 2-10 years with multiple sclerosis. The sequencing input was blood. The CDR3 region is CSAGQKASYEQYF. Written as DNA, the CDR3 is TGCAGCGCCGGACAGAAGGCCTCCTACGAGCAGTACTTC.